This T cell receptor beta chain was identified during a study of blood T cells in healthy people across ages. The overall study: The capture of about one barcoded beta molecule per two T cells was achieved by template switching.

A word on this clonotype: Its antigen is not identified.

Study-wide findings and caveats: Diversity was higher, and naive CD4+ cells more numerous, in long-lived donors than in aged donors.

Roughly 9 milliliters of peripheral blood were drawn from each donor. Alongside a J-beta primer mix, a sample-barcoded 5' primer served in a second PCR lasting 7 to 11 cycles. One entry per CDR3 protein, called by TCRdb with MiXCR from the 5' RACE reads. This table holds hundreds of thousands of distinct CDR3 sequences, about 30% found once. This receptor was identified in a woman older than 75 in good health. Specimen: blood.

CDR3 residues: CASSLVSSGNTIYF. As DNA, the CDR3 is TGTGCCAGCAGCTTAGTTTCCTCTGGAAACACCATATATTTT. This rearrangement joins TRBV7-2 to TRBJ1-3; D call uncertain. V shed 1 base and J shed 0 bases, with 4 bases lying between them. The CDR3 runs to 14 residues. Germline V gene sequence: CDR1 SGHTA, CDR2 FQGNSA.